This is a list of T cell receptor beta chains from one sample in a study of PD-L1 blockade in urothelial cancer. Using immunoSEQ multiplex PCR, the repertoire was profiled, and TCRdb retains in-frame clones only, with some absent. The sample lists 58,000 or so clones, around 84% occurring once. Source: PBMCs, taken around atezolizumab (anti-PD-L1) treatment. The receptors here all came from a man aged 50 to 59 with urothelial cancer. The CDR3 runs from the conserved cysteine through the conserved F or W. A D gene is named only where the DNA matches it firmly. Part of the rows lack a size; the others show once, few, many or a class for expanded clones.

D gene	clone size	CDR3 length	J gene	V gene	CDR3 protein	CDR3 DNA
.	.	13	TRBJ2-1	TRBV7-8	CASSLVGANEQFF	TGTGCCAGCAGCTTAGTTGGGGCAAATGAGCAGTTCTTC
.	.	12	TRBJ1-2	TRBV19	CATRGGNYGYTF	TGTGCCACCAGGGGCGGAAACTATGGCTACACCTTC
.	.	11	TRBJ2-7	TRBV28	CASSFTYEQYF	TGTGCCAGCAGTTTCACCTACGAGCAGTACTTC
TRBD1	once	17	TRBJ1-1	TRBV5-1	CASSTQLTGGPGTEAFF	TGCGCCAGCAGCACCCAACTTACAGGGGGCCCTGGCACTGAAGCTTTCTTT
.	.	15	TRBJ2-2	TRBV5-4	CASSSWTGGAGELFF	TGTGCCAGCAGCTCCTGGACAGGCGGGGCCGGGGAGCTGTTTTTT
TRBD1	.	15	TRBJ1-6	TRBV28	CASSPMTGTNSPLHF	TGTGCCAGCAGTCCCATGACAGGGACTAATTCACCCCTCCACTTT
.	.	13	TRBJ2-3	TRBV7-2	CASSLEAGLRPYF	TGTGCCAGCAGCTTAGAGGCGGGACTCCGCCCGTATTTT
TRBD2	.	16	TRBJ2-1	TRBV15	CATSSLAGGSYNEQFF	TGTGCCACCAGCAGTCTAGCGGGGGGCTCTTACAATGAGCAGTTCTTC
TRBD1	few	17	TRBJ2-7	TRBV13	CASSSRGGTGTIREQYF	TGTGCCAGCAGCTCCCGGGGAGGGACAGGGACTATTCGGGAGCAGTACTTC
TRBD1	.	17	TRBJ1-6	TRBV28	CASSLVGQGALSSPLHF	TGTGCCAGCAGTTTAGTGGGACAGGGGGCGCTGAGTTCACCCCTCCACTTT
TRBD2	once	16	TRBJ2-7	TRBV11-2	CASSSGTSGRVYEQYF	TGTGCCAGCAGCTCAGGGACTAGCGGGAGGGTATACGAGCAGTACTTC
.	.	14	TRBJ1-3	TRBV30	CAYLRGGRGNTIYF	TGTGCCTACCTTAGGGGGGGCCGTGGAAACACCATATATTTT
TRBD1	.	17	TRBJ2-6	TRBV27	CASSPGTVRSGANVLTF	TGTGCCAGCAGTCCCGGGACAGTAAGATCTGGGGCCAACGTCCTGACTTTC
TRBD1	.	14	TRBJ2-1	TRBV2	CASRRQGLYNEQFF	TGTGCCAGCAGAAGACAGGGGCTATACAATGAGCAGTTCTTC
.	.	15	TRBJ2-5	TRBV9	CASSLHSGDRETQYF	TGTGCCAGCAGCCTCCACTCGGGAGATCGGGAGACCCAGTACTTC
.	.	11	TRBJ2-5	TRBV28	CASSFIETQYF	TGTGCCAGCAGTTTTATCGAGACCCAGTACTTC
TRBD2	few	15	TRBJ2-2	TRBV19	CASSLGGRVTGELFF	TGTGCCAGTAGTTTGGGCGGGAGAGTCACCGGGGAGCTGTTTTTT
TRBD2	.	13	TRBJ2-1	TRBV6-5	CASSGTSGAEQFF	TGTGCCAGCAGTGGGACTAGCGGGGCCGAGCAGTTCTTC
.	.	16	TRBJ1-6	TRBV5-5	CASSLWAGVYNSPLHF	TGTGCCAGCAGCTTGTGGGCAGGCGTGTATAATTCACCCCTCCACTTT
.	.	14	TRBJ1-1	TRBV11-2	CASSLTPGNTEAFF	TGTGCCAGCAGCTTAACCCCGGGGAACACTGAAGCTTTCTTT
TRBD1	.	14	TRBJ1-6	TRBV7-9	CASSLGQGEQPLHF	TGTGCCAGCAGCTTAGGACAGGGGGAGCAACCCCTCCACTTT
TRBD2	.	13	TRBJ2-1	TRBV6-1	CASGARGGDEQFF	TGTGCCAGCGGAGCCCGGGGGGGCGATGAGCAGTTCTTC
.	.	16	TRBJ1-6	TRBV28	CASNLSPTRQNSPLHF	TGTGCCAGCAACCTCTCCCCCACGAGACAAAATTCACCCCTCCACTTT
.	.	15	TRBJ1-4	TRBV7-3	CASSLRGGQNEKLFF	TGTGCCAGCAGCTTACGGGGAGGACAAAATGAAAAACTGTTTTTT
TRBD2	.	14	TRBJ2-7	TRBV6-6	CASSYAGGLYEQYF	TGTGCCAGCAGTTATGCGGGGGGCCTCTACGAGCAGTACTTC
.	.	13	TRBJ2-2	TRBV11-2	CASSLAGAGELFF	TGTGCCAGCAGCCTCGCGGGTGCCGGGGAGCTGTTTTTT
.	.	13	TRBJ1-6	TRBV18	CASSPRANSPLHF	TGTGCCAGCTCACCAAGAGCCAATTCACCCCTCCACTTT
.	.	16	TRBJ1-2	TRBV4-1	CASSQDRDTNNYGYTF	TGCGCCAGCAGCCAAGATAGGGACACCAATAACTATGGCTACACCTTC
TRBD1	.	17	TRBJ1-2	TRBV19	CASSIGDRGRRRYGYTF	TGTGCCAGTAGTATCGGGGACAGGGGCCGCCGGCGCTATGGCTACACCTTC
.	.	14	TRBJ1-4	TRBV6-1	CASSDGSTNEKLFF	TGTGCCAGCAGTGATGGCAGTACTAATGAAAAACTGTTTTTT
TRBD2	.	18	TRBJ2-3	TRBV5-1	CASSLVASGRGSTDTQYF	TGCGCCAGCAGCTTGGTGGCTAGCGGGAGGGGTAGCACAGATACGCAGTATTTT
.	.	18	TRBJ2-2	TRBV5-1	CASSLGRLSATNTGELFF	TGCGCCAGCAGCTTGGGCCGACTGAGCGCGACGAACACCGGGGAGCTGTTTTTT
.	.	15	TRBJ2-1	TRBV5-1	CASSLDSRILNEQFF	TGCGCCAGCAGCTTGGACAGCCGGATTTTAAATGAGCAGTTCTTC
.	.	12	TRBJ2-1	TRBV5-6	CASRTFQGEQFF	TGTGCCAGCAGAACGTTTCAGGGTGAGCAGTTCTTC
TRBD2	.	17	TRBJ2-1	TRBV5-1	CASSLGLAGSSYNEQFF	TGCGCCAGCAGCCTGGGACTAGCGGGTAGCTCCTACAATGAGCAGTTCTTC
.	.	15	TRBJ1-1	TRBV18	CASSPLKDMNTEAFF	TGTGCCAGCTCACCACTAAAGGACATGAACACTGAAGCTTTCTTT
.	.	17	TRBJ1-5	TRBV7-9	CASSLALYRGSNQPQHF	TGTGCCAGCAGCTTAGCCCTCTATCGGGGTAGCAATCAGCCCCAGCATTTT
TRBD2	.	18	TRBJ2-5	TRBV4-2	CASSRKLSTSGHQETQYF	TGTGCCAGCAGCCGCAAGCTGTCGACTAGCGGGCACCAAGAGACCCAGTACTTC
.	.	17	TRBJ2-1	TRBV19	CASSIPPRRSSYNEQFF	TGTGCCAGTAGTATCCCCCCTAGGAGGAGCTCCTACAATGAGCAGTTCTTC
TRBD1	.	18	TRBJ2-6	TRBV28	CASTPRQGLQAGANVLTF	TGTGCCAGCACCCCCCGACAGGGTCTTCAGGCTGGGGCCAACGTCCTGACTTTC
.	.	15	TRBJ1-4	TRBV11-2	CASSLGGRVGEKLFF	TGTGCCAGCAGCTTAGGAGGCAGGGTTGGTGAAAAACTGTTTTTT
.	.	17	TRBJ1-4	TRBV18	CASSPSLRGGRNEKLFF	TGTGCCAGCTCACCCAGCCTACGGGGAGGGAGGAATGAAAAACTGTTTTTT
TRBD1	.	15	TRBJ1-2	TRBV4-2	CASSQDGQALGGYTF	TGTGCCAGCAGCCAAGACGGACAGGCCCTCGGGGGCTACACCTTC
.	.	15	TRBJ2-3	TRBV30	CAWSGAGVSTDTQYF	TGTGCCTGGAGCGGGGCAGGGGTTAGCACAGATACGCAGTATTTT
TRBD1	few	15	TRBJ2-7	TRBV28	CASSFWGQGRYEQYF	TGTGCCAGCAGTTTCTGGGGACAGGGGCGTTACGAGCAGTACTTC
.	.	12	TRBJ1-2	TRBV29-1	CSVGDTNYGYTF	TGCAGCGTTGGGGACACCAACTATGGCTACACCTTC
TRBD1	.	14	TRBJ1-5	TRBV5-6	CASSTGQLNQPQHF	TGTGCCAGCAGTACGGGACAGCTGAATCAGCCCCAGCATTTT
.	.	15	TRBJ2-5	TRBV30	CAWSGQPGLGATQYF	TGTGCCTGGAGTGGCCAGCCGGGACTTGGGGCGACCCAGTACTTC
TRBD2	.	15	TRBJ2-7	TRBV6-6	CASSYGAGATHEQYF	TGTGCCAGCAGTTACGGGGCGGGAGCTACCCACGAGCAGTACTTC